What follows describes a single TCR beta chain. The antigen is undetermined. These data are taken from a study of T cell responses to AZD1222 COVID-19 vaccine. The study, taken as a whole, reports: Just 5 to 7 people given AZD1222 tested seropositive at baseline. Possibly, clonal diversity was underestimated; donors were largely white British and included more females. Among spike-specific TCRs, nearly half reportedly target unmutated variant regions. The peak T cell response came first, and repertoires were sampled only after it.

Assay used: immunoSEQ multiplex PCR; TCRdb lists only in-frame clones, some missing. The sample holds approximately 110,000 clones, around 92% seen once. V trimming: 0 bases; J trimming: 3 bases; junction bases outside the gene matches: 3. The CDR3 totals 15 residues. Germline V gives CDR1 SGHRS, CDR2 YFSETQ. This rearrangement joins TRBV5-1 to TRBJ2-7; 10 bases fit TRBD1. The TCR originated in an adult who received the AZD1222 COVID-19 vaccine. The specimen comprised peripheral blood, sampled 28 days after the second AZD1222 dose. The CDR3 region has the DNA TGCGCCAGCAGCTTGGGAGGGACAGGGGACTACGAGCAGTACTTC. As protein: CASSLGGTGDYEQYF.